The rows below give T cell receptor beta chains drawn from one sample of a study of T cell responses to AZD1222 COVID-19 vaccine. The table came from immunoSEQ multiplex PCR; TCRdb's copy has only in-frame clones and leaves some out. The data contain some 96,000 clones, around 90% of them seen just once; the ten biggest clones take up 2.4%. The source material was peripheral blood, sampled on day 0 of AZD1222 vaccination. The receptors here all came from an adult in good health. Each CDR3 is given with its conserved first and last residue. A D gene is named only where the DNA matches it firmly.

j_gene	d_gene	v_gene	CDR3nt	CDR3aa
TRBJ2-5	TRBD1	TRBV5-6	TGTGCCAGCAGCTCGGGACAGGGGGAGACCCAGTACTTC	CASSSGQGETQYF
TRBJ1-6	NA	TRBV6-5	TGTGCCAGCAGTTATCAGTCCCCAATGTCACCCCTCCACTTT	CASSYQSPMSPLHF
TRBJ1-1	NA	TRBV30	TGTGCCGGGGGGGCCAGGGAAGGAAGGAACACTGAAGCTTTCTTT	CAGGAREGRNTEAFF
TRBJ2-5	NA	TRBV19	TGTGCCAGTAGTATTAGCCATCAAGAGACCCAGTACTTC	CASSISHQETQYF
TRBJ1-2	NA	TRBV5-5	TGTGCCAGCAGCTTGAATCTAGATGGCTACACCTTC	CASSLNLDGYTF
TRBJ1-1	NA	TRBV3-1/TRBV3-2	TGTGCCAGCAGCCAAGACCAAGGCCGGGACACTGAAGCTTTCTTT	CASSQDQGRDTEAFF
TRBJ2-1	TRBD2	TRBV18	TGTGCCAGCTCACCGGGACTAACCAACTACAATGAGCAGTTCTTC	CASSPGLTNYNEQFF
TRBJ1-2	NA	TRBV10-3	TGTGCCATCAGTCAACAGGGAGAGATGAATGGCTACACCTTC	CAISQQGEMNGYTF
TRBJ1-2	NA	TRBV7-9	TGTGCCAGCAGCCTGACCGACGGGAACTATGGCTACACCTTC	CASSLTDGNYGYTF
TRBJ1-1	TRBD1	TRBV4-2	TGTGCCAGCAGCCAAGCCGGGACAGGGGGAGGTATCGCTGAAGCTTTCTTT	CASSQAGTGGGIAEAFF